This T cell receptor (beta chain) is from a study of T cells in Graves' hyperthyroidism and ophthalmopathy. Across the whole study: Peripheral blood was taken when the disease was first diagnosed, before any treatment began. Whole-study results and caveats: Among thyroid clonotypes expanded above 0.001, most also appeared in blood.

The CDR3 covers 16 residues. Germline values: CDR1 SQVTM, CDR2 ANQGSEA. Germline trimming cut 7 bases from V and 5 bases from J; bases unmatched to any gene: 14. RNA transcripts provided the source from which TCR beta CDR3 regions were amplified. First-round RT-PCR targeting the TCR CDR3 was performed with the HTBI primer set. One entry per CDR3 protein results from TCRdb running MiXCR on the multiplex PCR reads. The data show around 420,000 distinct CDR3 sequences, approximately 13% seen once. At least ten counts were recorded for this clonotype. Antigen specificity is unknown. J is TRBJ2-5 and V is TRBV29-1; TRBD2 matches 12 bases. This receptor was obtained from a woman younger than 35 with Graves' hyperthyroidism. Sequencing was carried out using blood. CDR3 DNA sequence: TGCAGCGGCGATGACCGACTAGCGGGAGTTGGGGAGACCCAGTACTTC. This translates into CSGDDRLAGVGETQYF.